This T cell receptor (beta chain) was sequenced for a study of identical twins. This clonotype showed up just a few times. Its specificity is unknown. The study's findings and limits: Abundant beta clonotypes from cord blood bore fewer insertions; memory repertoires lacked this pattern. Conclusions rested on cross-sectional statistics rather than following the same donors.

The authors used template switching to add a universal primer site and gave cDNA unique molecular identifiers. A single record per CDR3 protein comes from TCRdb applying MiXCR to the 5' RACE reads. The profile shows 700,000 to 950,000 distinct CDR3 sequences, roughly 12% of them singletons. Germline V gives CDR1 DFQATT, CDR2 SNEGSKA (reference sequence). The trim removed 5 bases at V and 3 bases at J, leaving 12 bases unmatched. CDR3 length: 15 amino acids. These data also formed part of another study, on yellow fever vaccine responses in identical twins. From that second work: The authors reported partly convergent, partly personalized vaccine responses in identical twins.

This chain connects TRBV20-1 to TRBJ2-7; 8 nucleotides agree with TRBD2. This clonotype was sampled from a woman between 18 and 29 years old in good health. The sample comprised PBMCs. DNA of the CDR3: TGCAGTGCTGCACTCATTAGCGGGAATAGCTACGAGCAGTACTTC. Amino acids: CSAALISGNSYEQYF.